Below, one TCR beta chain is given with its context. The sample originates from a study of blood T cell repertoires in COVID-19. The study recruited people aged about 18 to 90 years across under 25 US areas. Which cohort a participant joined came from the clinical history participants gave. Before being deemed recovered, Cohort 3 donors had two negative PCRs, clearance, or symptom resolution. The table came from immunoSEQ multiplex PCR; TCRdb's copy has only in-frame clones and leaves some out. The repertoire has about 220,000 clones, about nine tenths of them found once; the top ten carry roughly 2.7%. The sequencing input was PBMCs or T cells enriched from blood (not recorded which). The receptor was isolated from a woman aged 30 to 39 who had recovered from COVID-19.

CDR3 DNA sequence: TGTGCCAGCAGCCGACAGGGTATCGGTGGTAATGAAAAACTGTTTTTT. It yields the protein CASSRQGIGGNEKLFF. V usage is TRBV9 and J usage is TRBJ1-4; TRBD1 matches at 7 bases. The CDR3 has 16 residues. Germline-derived CDR1 and CDR2 are SGDLS and YYNGEE. V trimming: 4 bases; J trimming: 4 bases; junction bases outside the gene matches: 10.